Below, 10 T cell receptor beta chains from the same sample are listed, as sequenced in a study of T cell responses to AZD1222 COVID-19 vaccine. Generated by immunoSEQ multiplex PCR, the TCRdb table keeps only in-frame clones and is missing some. The profile shows 75,000 to 100,000 clones, roughly 89% of them singletons. The sequenced sample was peripheral blood, obtained on day 0 of AZD1222 vaccination. Every receptor here comes from an adult in good health.

This clone appeared once. This chain connects TRBV6-5 to TRBJ2-1; D gene ambiguous. V lost 9 bases to trimming and J lost 9 bases, with 15 bases between them. The CDR3 consists of 12 residues. Germline CDR1 is MNHEY and CDR2 is SVGAGI. The CDR3 here is CASGVRGGEQFF. The CDR3, as DNA: TGTGCCAGTGGGGTACGTGGCGGTGAGCAGTTCTTC.

This clone occurred once. V is TRBV27 and J is TRBJ1-4; D is undetermined. Trimming shortened V by 0 bases and J by 5 bases, and 13 bases separated the two germline ends. CDR3 length equals 16 residues. CDR1 is MNHEY, CDR2 SMNVEV, per germline (reference sequence). DNA for the CDR3: TGTGCCAGCAGTTTATCGCTTGCAAGGTTAAATGAAAAACTGTTTTTT. This codes for CASSLSLARLNEKLFF.

This clone was detected only a few times. The J gene is TRBJ1-4, the V gene TRBV18, with D possibly matching TRBD1 (6 bases). This CDR3 region has 16 residues. V was cut by 2 bases and J by 4 bases, with 14 bases left in between. The V gene's germline CDR1 is KGHSH and CDR2 LQKENI. CDR3: CASSPSTTGINEKLFF. CDR3 nucleotide sequence: TGTGCCAGCTCACCATCAACAACAGGGATTAATGAAAAACTGTTTTTT.

The chain combines TRBV27 with TRBJ1-2, with D possibly matching TRBD1 (5 bases). This CDR3 comprises 15 residues. CDR1 and CDR2 from the germline V gene are MNHEY and SMNVEV (reference sequence). Trimming shortened V by 5 bases and J by 5 bases, and 18 bases separated the two germline ends. The CDR3 region is CASSMTFAGDYGYTF. The CDR3 DNA reads TGTGCCAGCAGTATGACATTCGCGGGGGATTATGGCTACACCTTC.

This clone has just one count. This rearrangement joins TRBV9 to TRBJ1-5; 8 bases map to TRBD1. The CDR3 extends over 14 amino acids. V dropped 6 bases and J dropped 3; count of bases not matched to a gene: 5. CDR1 and CDR2 (germline): SGDLS, YYNGEE. Written as DNA, the CDR3 is TGTGCCAGCATTTCAGGGGGCCCCAATCAGCCCCAGCATTTT. Encoded protein: CASISGGPNQPQHF. The variable domain in full, with the rest retrieved from reference TRBV9 and TRBJ1-5, is DSGVTQTPKHLITATGQRVTLRCSPRSGDLSVYWYQQSLDQGLQFLIQYYNGEERAKGNILERFSAQQFPDLHSELNLSSLELGDSALYFCASISGGPNQPQHFGDGTRLSIL.

V and J are TRBV2 and TRBJ2-1, with D possibly being TRBD1 (5 bases). Germline V gene sequence: CDR1 SNHLY, CDR2 FYNNEI. V was clipped by 8 bases and J by 7 bases, with 12 bases between them. The CDR3 contains 12 residues. Here the CDR3 reads CASLGKGNEQFF. The CDR3 region has the DNA TGTGCCAGCTTGGGGAAGGGGAATGAGCAGTTCTTC.

As DNA, the CDR3 is TGTGCCAGCAGCGTAGAGGGCCACGGTTCCTACGAGCAGTACTTC. Its protein product is CASSVEGHGSYEQYF. The V and J genes are TRBV9 and TRBJ2-7; D gene unclear. CDR1 and CDR2 from the germline V gene are SGDLS and YYNGEE. Trimming cost V 0 bases and J 1 base, with 11 bases left between them. The length of the CDR3 is 15 residues.

The chain joins TRBV10-2 to TRBJ1-4; TRBD1 matches 7 bases. V lost 5 bases, J lost 4 bases, and 10 bases stayed unmatched. The CDR3 covers 16 residues. The germline gives CDR1 WSHSY, CDR2 SAAADI. The CDR3 bases are TGCGCCAGCAGTATGGCGATCCAGGGGGTTAATGAAAAACTGTTTTTT. It codes for CASSMAIQGVNEKLFF.

The chain carries TRBV19 and TRBJ1-5; D is uncertain. The ends were cut back, 0 bases at V and 7 bases at J, with 7 bases in the middle. Germline lookup yields CDR1 LNHDA and CDR2 SQIVND (reference sequence). This CDR3 is 13 amino acids long. CDR3 bases: TGTGCCAGTAGTATAGAAGCGGGGCAGCCCCAGCATTTT. It codes for CASSIEAGQPQHF.

A few counts support this clone. The rearrangement links TRBV7-9 to TRBJ1-3; maybe TRBD1 (5 bases). Germline V gives CDR1 SEHNR, CDR2 FQNEAQ (reference sequence). The CDR3 covers 15 residues. Trimming cost V 2 bases and J 2 bases, with 10 bases left between them. The CDR3 nucleotides are TGTGCCAGCAGCTTAACAGGAGGGGCTGGAAACACCATATATTTT. It yields the protein CASSLTGGAGNTIYF.